This TCR beta chain derives from a study of T cells in Graves' hyperthyroidism and ophthalmopathy. On the study more broadly: Peripheral blood sampling occurred at initial diagnosis, before any treatment.

Among ophthalmopathy patients, the Clinical Activity Score reached at least 3, the NOSPECS grade reached at least 4, and duration remained under 3 months. Study results and limitations: Most clonotypes expanded in the thyroid (above 0.001) were also present in blood.

Trimming removed 7 bases at V and 10 bases at J, with 16 bases between. CDR1 and CDR2 from the germline V gene are SQVTM and ANQGSEA. This CDR3 comprises 11 residues. RNA transcripts served as the template for amplifying TCR beta CDR3 regions. HTBI primers were employed in a first-round RT-PCR of the TCR CDR3. MiXCR, run by TCRdb on the multiplex PCR reads, gives a single entry per CDR3 protein. This table has about 640,000 distinct CDR3 sequences, less than 25% appearing once. This clonotype was recorded a few times. Antigen: not known. The sequence was collected from a man aged 30-40 years with Graves' ophthalmopathy. The chain carries TRBV29-1 and TRBJ1-1, with D possibly TRBD1 on 6 matching bases. Input material: blood. CDR3 DNA: TGCAGCGCACTACAGGGAAACCGAGCTTTCTTT. Protein product: CSALQGNRAFF.